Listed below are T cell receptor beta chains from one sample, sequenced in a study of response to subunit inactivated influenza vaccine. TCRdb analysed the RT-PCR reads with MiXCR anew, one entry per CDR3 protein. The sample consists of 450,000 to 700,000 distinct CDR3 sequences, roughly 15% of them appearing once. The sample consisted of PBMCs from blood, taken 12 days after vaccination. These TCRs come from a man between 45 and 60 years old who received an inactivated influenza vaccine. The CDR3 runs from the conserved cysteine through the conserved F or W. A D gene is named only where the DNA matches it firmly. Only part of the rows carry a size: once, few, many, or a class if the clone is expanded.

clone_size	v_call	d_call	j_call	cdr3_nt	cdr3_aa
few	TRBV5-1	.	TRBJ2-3	TGCGCCAGCAGCTTAAGCGGAGGACAGAGCACAGATACGCAGTATTTT	CASSLSGGQSTDTQYF
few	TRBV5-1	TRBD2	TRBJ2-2	TGCGCCAGCAGTGGACTAGCGGGAGGTACCGGGGAGCTGTTTTTT	CASSGLAGGTGELFF
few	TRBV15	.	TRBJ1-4	TGTGCCACCAGCCTCAGGGGAGTCAATGAAAAACTGTTTTTT	CATSLRGVNEKLFF
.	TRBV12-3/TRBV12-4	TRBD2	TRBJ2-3	TGTGCCAGCAGTTTGGCGACTAGCGACACAGATACGCAGTATTTT	CASSLATSDTDTQYF
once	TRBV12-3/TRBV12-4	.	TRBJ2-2	TGTGGCAGCAGCCTTACCCTGACGAACACCGGGGAGCTGTTTTTT	CGSSLTLTNTGELFF
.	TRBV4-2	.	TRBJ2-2	TGTGCCAGCAGCCAAGTATTGGCAGGGGCCAACACCGGGGAGCTGTTTTTT	CASSQVLAGANTGELFF
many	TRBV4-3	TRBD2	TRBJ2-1	TGCGCCAGCAGCCAAGCGGGACTAGCGGGAAATGAGCAGTTCTTC	CASSQAGLAGNEQFF
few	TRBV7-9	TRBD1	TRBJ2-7	TGTGCCAGCAGCTCATCTCCGGGACAGGGAACATACGAGCAGTACTTC	CASSSSPGQGTYEQYF
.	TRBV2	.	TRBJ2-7	TGTGCCAGCAGTGGATCTGGGGGAGCGGAACTCCTACGAGAGTATCTTCAGTACTTC	CASSGSGGAELLREYLQYF
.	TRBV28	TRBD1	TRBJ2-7	TGTGCCAGCAGCAGACAGGGCCAATCCTACGAGCAGTACTTC	CASSRQGQSYEQYF
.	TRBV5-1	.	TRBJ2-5	TGCGCCAGCAGCGCTTCGGGGGCTTCAGAGACCCAGTACTTC	CASSASGASETQYF
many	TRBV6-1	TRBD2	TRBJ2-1	TGTGCCAGCAAAAGTTTAGTAGCGGGAGGTGTTTCCTACAATGAGCAGTTCTTC	CASKSLVAGGVSYNEQFF
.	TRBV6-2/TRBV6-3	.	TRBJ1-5	TGTGCCAGCAATTACAGGGCGAATCAGCCCCAGCATTTT	CASNYRANQPQHF
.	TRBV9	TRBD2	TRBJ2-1	TGTGCCAGCAGCGCTGCTAGCGGGAGCGGTGAGCAGTTCTTC	CASSAASGSGEQFF
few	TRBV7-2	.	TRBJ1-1	TGTGCCAGCAGCTACTATCCCAGACGGAACACTGAAGCTTTCTTT	CASSYYPRRNTEAFF
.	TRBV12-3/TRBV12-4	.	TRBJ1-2	TGTGCCAGCAGTCGACAGAGTAACTATGGCTACACCTTC	CASSRQSNYGYTF
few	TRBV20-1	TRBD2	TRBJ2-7	TGCAGTGCCCTAGGGGAACTAGCGGGCTACGAGCAGTACTTC	CSALGELAGYEQYF
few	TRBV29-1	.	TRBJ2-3	TGCAGCGTTGAAACAGGTTTCGATACGCAGTATTTT	CSVETGFDTQYF
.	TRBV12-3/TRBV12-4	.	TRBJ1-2	TGTGCCAGCAGATCTCAGGGTAACTATGGCTACACCTTC	CASRSQGNYGYTF
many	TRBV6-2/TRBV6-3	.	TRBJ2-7	TGTGCCAGCAGTTACTCGTGGGACCAGCAGTACTTC	CASSYSWDQQYF
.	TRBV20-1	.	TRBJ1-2	TGCAGTGCTAGAGGGTCGCAGGTTATCTTCTATGGCTACACCTTC	CSARGSQVIFYGYTF
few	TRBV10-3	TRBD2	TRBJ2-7	TGTGCCATCAGCCAAGGGATGGCGGGAGAAAAGTCCCACGAGCAGTACTTC	CAISQGMAGEKSHEQYF